This TCR beta chain was identified in a study of cytotoxic CD8 clonotypes in ibrutinib-treated CLL. Whole-study findings and limits: Exceeding age-matched healthy donors, baseline clonality also tracked the counts of circulating CD8+ T cells.

This clone was recorded a few times. The antigen remains undetermined. A junction end diverges from the germline sequence, so it may reflect a read error. Sequenced by immunoSEQ multiplex PCR; TCRdb stores in-frame clones only, minus some. Of 70,000 to 80,000 clones listed, approximately 80% are singletons. Germline-derived CDR1 and CDR2 are ENHRY and SYGVKD. This CDR3 has 16 residues. This TCR was recovered from a human donor with chronic lymphocytic leukemia. This specimen was PBMCs, taken at disease progression, from a patient treated with ibrutinib. The chain carries TRBV10-3 and TRBJ2-7; D perhaps matches TRBD2 (5 bases). CDR3 amino acids: CAISESPTGSSYEQYF. CDR3 nucleotides: TGTGCCATCAGCGAGTCCCCGACGGGGAGCTCCTACGAGCAGTACTTC.